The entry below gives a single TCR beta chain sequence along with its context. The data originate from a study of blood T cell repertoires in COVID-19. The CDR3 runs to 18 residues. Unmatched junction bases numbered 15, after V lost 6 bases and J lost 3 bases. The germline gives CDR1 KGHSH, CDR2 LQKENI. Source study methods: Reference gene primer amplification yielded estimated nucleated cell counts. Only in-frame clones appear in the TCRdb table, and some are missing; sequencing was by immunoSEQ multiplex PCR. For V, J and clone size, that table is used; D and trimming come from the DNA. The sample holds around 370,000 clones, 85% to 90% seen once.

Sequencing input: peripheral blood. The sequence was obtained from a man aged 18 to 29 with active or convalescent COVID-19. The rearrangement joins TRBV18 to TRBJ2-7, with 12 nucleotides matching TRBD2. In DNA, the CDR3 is TGTGCCAGCTCCCCCACCCAGATACTAGCGGGGGGTATCTACGAGCAGTACTTC. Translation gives CASSPTQILAGGIYEQYF.